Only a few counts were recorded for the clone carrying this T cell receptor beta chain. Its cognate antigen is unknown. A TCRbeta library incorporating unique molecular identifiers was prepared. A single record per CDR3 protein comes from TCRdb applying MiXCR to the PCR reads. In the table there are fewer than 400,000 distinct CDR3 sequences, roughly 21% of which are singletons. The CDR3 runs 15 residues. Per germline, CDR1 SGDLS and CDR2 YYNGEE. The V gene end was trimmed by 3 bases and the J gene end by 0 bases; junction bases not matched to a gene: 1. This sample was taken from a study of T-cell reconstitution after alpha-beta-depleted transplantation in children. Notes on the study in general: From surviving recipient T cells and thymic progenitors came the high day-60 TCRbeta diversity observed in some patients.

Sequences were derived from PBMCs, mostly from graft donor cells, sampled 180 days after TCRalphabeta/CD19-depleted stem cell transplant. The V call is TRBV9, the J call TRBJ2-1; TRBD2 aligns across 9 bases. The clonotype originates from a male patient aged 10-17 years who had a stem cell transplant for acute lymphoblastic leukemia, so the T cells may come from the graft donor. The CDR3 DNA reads TGTGCCAGCAGCGGACTAGCGGCCTCCTACAATGAGCAGTTCTTC. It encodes CASSGLAASYNEQFF.